The sequence of this T cell receptor (beta chain) was determined in a study of CD4 T cells in relation to SARS-CoV-2 and coronaviruses. Measured with immunoSEQ multiplex PCR; TCRdb has only the in-frame clones, and not every one. The data hold about 23,000 clones, with more than 75% observed a single time. This clone was observed a handful of times. The antigen is not known. The CDR3 runs 14 residues. V was trimmed by 7 bases and J by 2 bases, leaving 13 bases between them. The germline V gene has CDR1 SGDLS and CDR2 YYNGEE. Before the COVID-19 pandemic, during about 2010-2018, CD4+ T cells were taken from unexposed donors. The cells were cultured for 10 days before CD4+ T cells were isolated. About 2 million PBMCs per well were cultured with around 10 IU/ml IL-2.

This chain links TRBV9 with TRBJ1-3; D remains unclear. The sequence was obtained from a human donor in good health. The sequencing sample was made of CD4+ T cells from PBMCs, cultured in vitro. This CDR3 is CASQSGDAGNTIYF. As DNA, the CDR3 is TGTGCCAGCCAAAGCGGTGACGCTGGAAACACCATATATTTT.